The clone carrying this T cell receptor beta chain was counted a single time. Its antigen is still unknown. Produced via immunoSEQ multiplex PCR; TCRdb's table is partial and in-frame only. The data contain fewer than 200,000 clones, 92% of them singletons. The record originates from a study of T cell responses to AZD1222 COVID-19 vaccine. Study at large: Second-dose schedules of about 4 or about 12 weeks were combined. Study-level findings and limits: White British people made up most donors, females outnumbered males, and clonal diversity was possibly underestimated. The breadth and depth of Spike-specific TCRs increased once two AZD1222 doses had been given.

The CDR3 loop spans 12 amino acids. Germline CDR1 reads SGHTA; CDR2 reads FQGNSA. Trimming pared 6 bases from V and 6 bases from J, leaving 10 bases between. The chain is built from TRBV7-2 and TRBJ2-3; tentatively, D is TRBD2 (6 bases). This clonotype originated in an adult in good health. The source was peripheral blood, collected on day 0 of AZD1222 vaccination. CDR3 protein: CASRREADTQYF. The CDR3 DNA sequence: TGTGCCAGCAGGAGGGAGGCCGATACGCAGTATTTT. The whole variable domain, remainder taken from reference TRBV7-2 and TRBJ2-3, is GAGVSQSPSNKVTEKGKDVELRCDPISGHTALYWYRQSLGQGLEFLIYFQGNSAPDKSGLPSDRFSAERTGGSVSTLTIQRTQQEDSAVYLCASRREADTQYFGPGTRLTVL.